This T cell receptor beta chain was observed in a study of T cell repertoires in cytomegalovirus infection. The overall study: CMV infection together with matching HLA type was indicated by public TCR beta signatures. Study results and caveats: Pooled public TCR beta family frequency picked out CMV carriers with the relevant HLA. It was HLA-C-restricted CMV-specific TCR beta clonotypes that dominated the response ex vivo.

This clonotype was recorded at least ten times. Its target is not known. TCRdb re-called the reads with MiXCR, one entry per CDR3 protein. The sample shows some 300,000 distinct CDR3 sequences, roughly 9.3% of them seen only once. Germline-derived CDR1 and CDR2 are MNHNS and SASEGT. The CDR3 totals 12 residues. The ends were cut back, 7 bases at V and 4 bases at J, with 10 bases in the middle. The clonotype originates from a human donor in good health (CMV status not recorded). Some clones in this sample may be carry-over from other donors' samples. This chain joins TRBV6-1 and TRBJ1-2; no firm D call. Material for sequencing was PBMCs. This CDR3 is CASTAGSYGYTF. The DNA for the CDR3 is TGTGCCAGCACTGCCGGGTCCTATGGCTACACCTTC.